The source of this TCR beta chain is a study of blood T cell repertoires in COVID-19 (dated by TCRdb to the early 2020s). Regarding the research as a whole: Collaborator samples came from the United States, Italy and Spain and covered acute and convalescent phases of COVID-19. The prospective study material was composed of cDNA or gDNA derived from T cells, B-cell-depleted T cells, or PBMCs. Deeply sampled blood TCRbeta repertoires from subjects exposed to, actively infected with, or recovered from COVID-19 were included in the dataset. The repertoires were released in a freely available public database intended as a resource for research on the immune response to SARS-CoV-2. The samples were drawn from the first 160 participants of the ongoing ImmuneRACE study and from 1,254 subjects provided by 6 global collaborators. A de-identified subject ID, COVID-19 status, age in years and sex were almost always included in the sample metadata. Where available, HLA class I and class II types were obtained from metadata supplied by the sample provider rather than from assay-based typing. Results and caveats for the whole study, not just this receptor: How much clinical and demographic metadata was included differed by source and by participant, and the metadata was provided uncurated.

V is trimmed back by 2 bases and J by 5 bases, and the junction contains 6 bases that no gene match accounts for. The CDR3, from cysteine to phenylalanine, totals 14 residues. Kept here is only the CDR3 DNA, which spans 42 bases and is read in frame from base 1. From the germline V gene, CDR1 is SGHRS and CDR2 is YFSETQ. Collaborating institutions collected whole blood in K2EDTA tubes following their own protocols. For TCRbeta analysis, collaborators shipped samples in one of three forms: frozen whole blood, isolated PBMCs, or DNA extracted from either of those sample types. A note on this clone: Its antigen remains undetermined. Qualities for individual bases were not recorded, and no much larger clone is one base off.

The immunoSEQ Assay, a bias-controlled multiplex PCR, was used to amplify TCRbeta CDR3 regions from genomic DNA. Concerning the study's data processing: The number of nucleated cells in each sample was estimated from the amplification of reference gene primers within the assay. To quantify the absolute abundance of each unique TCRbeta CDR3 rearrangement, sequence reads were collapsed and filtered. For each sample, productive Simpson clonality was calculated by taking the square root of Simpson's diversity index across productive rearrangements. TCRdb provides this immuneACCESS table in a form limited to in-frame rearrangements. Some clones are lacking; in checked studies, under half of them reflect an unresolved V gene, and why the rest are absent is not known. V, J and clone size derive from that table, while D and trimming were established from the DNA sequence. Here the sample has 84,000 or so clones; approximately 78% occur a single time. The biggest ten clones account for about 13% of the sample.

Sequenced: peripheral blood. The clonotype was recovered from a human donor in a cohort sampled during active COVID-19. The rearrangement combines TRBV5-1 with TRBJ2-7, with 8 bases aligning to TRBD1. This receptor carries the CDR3 CASSLRQGKDEQYF. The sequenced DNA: TGCGCCAGCAGCTTACGACAGGGGAAGGACGAGCAGTACTTC.